The 22 T cell receptor beta chains reported below all come from one sample, sequenced in a study of response to subunit inactivated influenza vaccine. TCRdb processed the RT-PCR reads anew with MiXCR; each CDR3 protein has one entry. Of fewer than 700,000 distinct CDR3 sequences listed, around 13% are singletons. Sequenced here: PBMCs from blood, sampled roughly 6 weeks after vaccination. These receptors originate from a man aged 50 or older who received an inactivated influenza vaccine.

This clonotype appeared a few times. V and J are TRBV9 and TRBJ2-7; D is possibly TRBD2 (7 bases). This CDR3 has 15 amino acids. The V end was cut by 0 bases, the J end by 0 bases, with 10 bases between. Germline CDR1 and CDR2: SGDLS and YYNGEE. The CDR3 nucleotides read TGTGCCAGCAGCGTAGAGGGGGGGATCTCCTACGAGCAGTACTTC. Protein sequence: CASSVEGGISYEQYF.

In this sample, this clonotype turned up a few times. The chain is built from TRBV12-3 or TRBV12-4 and TRBJ1-5, with D possibly being TRBD1 (6 bases). The CDR3 loop spans 14 amino acids. V gave up 10 bases and J gave up 6 bases, with 19 bases separating them. CDR3 in amino acids: CATSRGASGQPQHF. CDR3 DNA sequence: TGTGCCACCTCGAGGGGGGCGTCGGGTCAGCCCCAGCATTTT.

The J gene is TRBJ2-3, the V gene TRBV6-5, with 7 bases aligning to TRBD2. CDR1 MNHEY and CDR2 SVGAGI come from the germline V gene. The CDR3 runs to 17 residues. V lost 1 base, J lost 6 bases, and 13 bases stayed unmatched. The CDR3 is CASSYFGTTLSGDTQYF. CDR3 in DNA: TGTGCCAGCAGTTACTTTGGGACCACCCTTAGCGGGGATACGCAGTATTTT.

This clonotype appeared many times. The chain has TRBV7-2 and TRBJ1-2; 7 nucleotides agree with TRBD1. The CDR3 loop spans 16 amino acids. With 5 bases clipped from V and 0 bases from J, the junction kept 9 bases outside the gene matches. CDR1 is SGHTA and CDR2 is FQGNSA in the germline V gene. CDR3 DNA sequence: TGTGCCAGCAGCCACCGGGACAGCGAACCTAACTATGGCTACACCTTC. Amino acids: CASSHRDSEPNYGYTF. The whole variable domain, filled in from reference TRBV7-2 and TRBJ1-2, reads GAGVSQSPSNKVTEKGKDVELRCDPISGHTALYWYRQSLGQGLEFLIYFQGNSAPDKSGLPSDRFSAERTGGSVSTLTIQRTQQEDSAVYLCASSHRDSEPNYGYTFGSGTRLTVV.

The genes are TRBV7-2 and TRBJ2-3; 13 bases agree with TRBD2. CDR3 length: 16 amino acids. Germline CDR1 and CDR2: SGHTA and FQGNSA. With V trimmed by 4 bases and J by 1 base, 2 bases remained unmatched. The CDR3 sequence: CASSSGLAGRTDTQYF. CDR3 DNA sequence: TGTGCCAGCAGCTCGGGACTAGCGGGGCGCACAGATACGCAGTATTTT. Variable domain in full (rest from reference TRBV7-2 and TRBJ2-3): GAGVSQSPSNKVTEKGKDVELRCDPISGHTALYWYRQSLGQGLEFLIYFQGNSAPDKSGLPSDRFSAERTGGSVSTLTIQRTQQEDSAVYLCASSSGLAGRTDTQYFGPGTRLTVL.

The chain links TRBV6-1 to TRBJ1-2; 9 nucleotides line up with TRBD1. CDR3 length: 18 amino acids. In germline, CDR1 is MNHNS, CDR2 SASEGT. The ends lost 6 bases at V and 0 bases at J; junction bases unmatched: 14. In DNA form, the CDR3 reads TGTGCCAGCAGCTGGGATGGACAGGGGTCGGGAGCTAACTATGGCTACACCTTC. It codes for CASSWDGQGSGANYGYTF.

The genes are TRBV28 and TRBJ1-6, with D perhaps TRBD1 (6 bases). The CDR3 totals 15 residues. The V gene's germline CDR1 is MDHEN and CDR2 SYDVKM. Trimming shortened V by 4 bases and J by 2 bases, and 9 bases separated the two germline ends. The CDR3 region is CASSSTGTYNSPLHF. In DNA, the CDR3 is TGTGCCAGCAGTTCAACAGGGACCTATAATTCACCCCTCCACTTT.

This clonotype was counted only a few times. The chain links TRBV7-8 to TRBJ2-7; 10 positions agree with TRBD1. The ends lost 3 bases at V and 5 bases at J; junction bases unmatched: 4. This CDR3 has 14 residues. Germline lookup yields CDR1 SGHVS and CDR2 FQNEAQ. The CDR3: CASSFYGTGDEQYF. The CDR3 coding sequence is TGTGCCAGCAGCTTTTACGGGACAGGGGACGAGCAGTACTTC.

The J gene is TRBJ2-2, the V gene TRBV10-3; 7 nucleotides line up with TRBD1. The V segment lost 10 bases and the J segment 1 base; nucleotides outside the gene matches: 6. Germline-derived CDR1 and CDR2 are ENHRY and SYGVKD. This CDR3 has 14 residues. In nucleotides, the CDR3 is TGTGCCACTTTAGGGACAGTGAACACCGGGGAGCTGTTTTTT. It translates to CATLGTVNTGELFF.

Many counts were recorded for this clonotype. The rearrangement uses TRBV7-8 and TRBJ2-3, with D possibly TRBD1 on 6 matching bases. The CDR3 extends over 16 amino acids. V was pared by 5 bases and J by 0 bases, with 15 bases between. From germline, CDR1 is SGHVS and CDR2 FQNEAQ. The CDR3 region is CASSKREGQSTDTQYF. The CDR3 nucleotides read TGTGCCAGCAGCAAAAGAGAAGGACAGAGCACAGATACGCAGTATTTT.

This clonotype was recorded a few times. This chain joins TRBV29-1 and TRBJ1-1; weak D call: TRBD1 (5 bases). CDR1 is SQVTM and CDR2 is ANQGSEA in the germline V gene. The CDR3 is 12 amino acids. Trimming removed 6 bases at V and 0 bases at J, with 8 bases between. The CDR3, as DNA: TGCAGCGTACGGGGGTTGAACACTGAAGCTTTCTTT. This gives the protein CSVRGLNTEAFF.

The chain links TRBV7-9 to TRBJ1-1; TRBD1 aligns across 8 bases. Per germline, CDR1 SEHNR and CDR2 FQNEAQ (reference sequence). V trimming: 3 bases; J trimming: 6 bases; junction bases outside the gene matches: 9. The CDR3 runs to 15 residues. CDR3 nucleotides: TGTGCCAGCAGCTTGTTGTCGCAGGGGGCGGCTGAAGCTTTCTTT. It encodes CASSLLSQGAAEAFF. Complete variable domain (other parts from reference TRBV7-9 and TRBJ1-1): DTGVSQNPRHKITKRGQNVTFRCDPISEHNRLYWYRQTLGQGPEFLTYFQNEAQLEKSRLLSDRFSAERPKGSFSTLEIQRTEQGDSAMYLCASSLLSQGAAEAFFGQGTRLTVV.

This clonotype has a handful of counts. The chain employs TRBV5-5 and TRBJ2-2, with D perhaps matching TRBD1 (5 bases). The CDR3 spans 16 residues. Germline CDR1 and CDR2: SGHKS and YYEKEE (reference sequence). V dropped 4 bases and J dropped 2 bases, with 15 bases sitting between them. The CDR3 bases are TGTGCCAGCAGCCCTGGGGCGACCCCAAACACCGGGGAGCTGTTTTTT. It translates to CASSPGATPNTGELFF.

This clonotype was recorded at least ten times. The gene calls are TRBV24-1 and TRBJ2-7; D is uncertain. CDR3 size: 15 residues. The ends were cut back, 0 bases at V and 0 bases at J, with 8 bases in the middle. CDR1 and CDR2 from the germline V gene are KGHDR and SFDVKD. The CDR3 protein is CATSDLYRVSYEQYF. The CDR3 nucleotides read TGTGCCACCAGTGATTTGTACCGGGTCTCCTACGAGCAGTACTTC.

The chain employs TRBV6-2 or TRBV6-3 and TRBJ2-5; unclear D gene. V lost 2 bases to trimming and J lost 0 bases, with 10 bases between them. This CDR3 has 15 amino acids. Germline V gene sequence: CDR1 MNHEY, CDR2 SVGEGT. CDR3 protein: CASSYNPHDQETQYF. DNA of the CDR3: TGTGCCAGCAGTTACAACCCCCACGACCAAGAGACCCAGTACTTC.

Of note for this clonotype: A single base separates this from a much larger clone, so it may be a read error. The chain employs TRBV10-3 and TRBJ2-3; D not certain. Germline lookup yields CDR1 ENHRY and CDR2 SYGVKD. CDR3 size: 12 residues. The germline V and J ends were trimmed by 5 bases and 2 bases, with 5 bases remaining between them. CDR3 residues: CAISRNTDTQYF. The CDR3 nucleotides are TGTGCCATCAGTAGGAACACAGATACGCAGTATTTT.

This clonotype was counted only a few times. The CDR3: CATSKGLAGSTGTKNIQYF. As DNA, the CDR3 is TGTGCCACCAGCAAGGGACTAGCGGGGTCAACTGGGACCAAAAACATTCAGTACTTC. V usage is TRBV15 and J usage is TRBJ2-4; 13 nucleotides match TRBD2. V was clipped by 4 bases and J by 2 bases; unmatched bases: 11. The V gene's germline CDR1 is LNHNV and CDR2 YYDKDF (reference sequence). The CDR3 is 19 amino acids.

This clonotype was seen a handful of times. V and J are TRBV21-1 and TRBJ1-1; the table's D call TRBD1 went unverified against the DNA. TRBV21-1 is reported as a pseudogene. The CDR3 runs to 16 residues. The CDR3 loop reads CANTPDRGIGNTEAFF. CDR3 DNA: TGTGCCAACACCCCGGACAGGGGAATTGGGAACACTGAAGCTTTCTTT.

The rearrangement links TRBV7-9 to TRBJ1-4; maybe TRBD1 (5 bases). The germline CDR1 and CDR2 sequences are SEHNR and FQNEAQ (reference sequence). This CDR3 comprises 13 residues. V shed 8 bases and J shed 2 bases, with 9 bases lying between them. The CDR3 here is CASHAGTNEKLFF. The CDR3 coding sequence is TGTGCCAGCCACGCAGGGACTAATGAAAAACTGTTTTTT.

The chain couples TRBV5-1 to TRBJ1-1; a possible D gene is TRBD1 (5 bases). The CDR3 has 13 amino acids. Germline CDR1 and CDR2: SGHRS and YFSETQ. Trimming removed 0 bases from V and 13 bases from J, with 16 bases in between. The CDR3 sequence is CASSLGESRGVFF. For the CDR3, the DNA is TGCGCCAGCAGCTTGGGGGAAAGTCGGGGGGTTTTCTTT. The full variable domain, rest sourced from reference TRBV5-1 and TRBJ1-1, is KAGVTQTPRYLIKTRGQQVTLSCSPISGHRSVSWYQQTPGQGLQFLFEYFSETQRNKGNFPGRFSGRQFSNSRSEMNVSTLELGDSALYLCASSLGESRGVFFGQGTRLTVV.

The chain combines TRBV6-2 or TRBV6-3 with TRBJ2-1, with no clear D. The CDR3 spans 16 residues. CDR1 is MNHEY and CDR2 is SVGEGT in the germline V gene. Trimming took off 5 bases at V and 7 bases at J, with 21 bases between the two ends. The CDR3 region is CASSTPLARFGNEQFF. In DNA form, the CDR3 reads TGTGCCAGCAGTACCCCATTGGCGCGGTTTGGGAATGAGCAGTTCTTC.

This clonotype appeared many times. The V call is TRBV5-5, the J call TRBJ2-5; D is undetermined. This CDR3 contains 13 residues. Germline V gene sequence: CDR1 SGHKS, CDR2 YYEKEE (reference sequence). V shed 4 bases and J shed 3 bases, with 10 bases lying between them. CDR3 residues: CASSVLSEETQYF. As DNA, the CDR3 is TGTGCCAGCAGCGTTCTCTCTGAAGAGACCCAGTACTTC.